A single sample is the source of the 23 T cell receptor beta chains below, sequenced in a study of blood T cell repertoires in COVID-19. Profiling relied on immunoSEQ multiplex PCR, and the TCRdb table lists in-frame clones only, not all of them. Of 85,000 to 90,000 clones in the sample, approximately 89% were seen once. The sequencing sample was made of peripheral blood. These receptors were obtained from a human donor with active COVID-19. The donor label of this sample is uncertain.

The genes are TRBV24-1 and TRBJ2-3, with 10 bases fitting TRBD2. The CDR3 runs 13 residues. Germline-derived CDR1 and CDR2 are KGHDR and SFDVKD. The CDR3 sequence: CARGTSGTDTQYF. In DNA, the CDR3 is TGTGCGCGCGGGACTAGCGGCACAGATACGCAGTATTTT.

This clone was observed a single time. This CDR3 is CASSLNNQETQYF. The CDR3 coding sequence is TGTGCCAGCAGCTTGAACAACCAAGAGACCCAGTACTTC. V usage is TRBV7-8 and J usage is TRBJ2-5; D remains unclear. Germline V gene data show CDR1 as SGHVS and CDR2 as FQNEAQ. V dropped 3 bases and J dropped 0 bases, with 5 bases sitting between them. The CDR3 has 13 amino acids.

This clone was detected only a few times. The gene calls are TRBV7-7 and TRBJ1-4, with 11 bases aligning to TRBD1. The length of the CDR3 is 15 residues. The junction had 7 bases not matched to a gene; V was cut back by 5 bases and J by 8 bases. CDR1 and CDR2 (germline): SSHAT, FNYEAQ (reference sequence). The CDR3 region is CASSPGQGAGEKLFF. The CDR3, as DNA: TGTGCCAGCAGCCCCGGACAGGGGGCAGGCGAAAAACTGTTTTTT.

The chain joins TRBV5-4 to TRBJ2-3; 10 nucleotides agree with TRBD2. V shed 4 bases and J 7 bases; nucleotides not matched to a gene: 6. The CDR3 sequence is 14 residues long. The V gene's germline CDR1 is SGHNT and CDR2 YYREEE (reference sequence). This CDR3 is CASSTSGVANTQYF. In DNA form, the CDR3 reads TGTGCCAGCAGCACTAGCGGGGTGGCCAATACGCAGTATTTT.

This rearrangement joins TRBV6-2 or TRBV6-3 to TRBJ2-3; 9 positions match TRBD1. With V trimmed by 6 bases and J by 0 bases, 4 bases remained unmatched. In germline, CDR1 is MNHEY, CDR2 SVGEGT. This CDR3 comprises 15 residues. CDR3 bases: TGTGCCAGCAGCCGCACAGGGGGCAGCACAGATACGCAGTATTTT. Its protein is CASSRTGGSTDTQYF.

The J gene is TRBJ2-3, the V gene TRBV4-3, with 9 nucleotides matching TRBD1. The CDR3 is 16 residues long. From germline, CDR1 is LGHNA and CDR2 YSLEER. J gave up 0 bases and V 4 bases, and 5 bases lay outside the gene matches. The CDR3 nucleotides read TGCGCCAGCAGCCCTGGACAGGGGCTTAGCACAGATACGCAGTATTTT. It codes for CASSPGQGLSTDTQYF.

CDR3 protein: CASSAGGSYEQYF. The DNA for the CDR3 is TGTGCCAGCAGCGCGGGCGGGTCCTACGAGCAGTACTTC. The chain employs TRBV9 and TRBJ2-7; a weak D match, TRBD2 (5 bases). The CDR3 totals 13 residues. CDR1 is SGDLS, CDR2 YYNGEE, per germline. Trimming left V 3 bases short and J 1 base short, with 8 bases between.

Concerning this clone: A read error may produce the germline difference seen at one junction end. The chain employs TRBV4-2 and TRBJ2-3, with 10 positions matching TRBD1. CDR3 length: 13 residues. Germline CDR1 LGHNA, CDR2 YNFKEQ. CDR3 region: CASSQAGQGRLDF. The CDR3 DNA reads as TGTGCCAGCAGCCAAGCGGGACAGGGGCGGTTGGATTTT.

As DNA, the CDR3 is TGTGCCAGCAGCTTAAGCGGGACATCCCAAGAGACCCAGTACTTC. This sequence encodes CASSLSGTSQETQYF. The chain employs TRBV7-8 and TRBJ2-5, with D possibly matching TRBD2 (7 bases). This CDR3 is built from 15 residues. Germline lookup yields CDR1 SGHVS and CDR2 FQNEAQ. The ends were cut back, 2 bases at V and 1 base at J, with 11 bases in the middle. Filled out from reference TRBV7-8 and TRBJ2-5, the complete variable domain reads GAGVSQSPRYKVAKRGQDVALRCDPISGHVSLFWYQQALGQGPEFLTYFQNEAQLDKSGLPSDRFFAERPEGSVSTLKIQRTQQEDSAVYLCASSLSGTSQETQYFGPGTRLLVL.

The rearrangement links TRBV4-1 to TRBJ1-2, with 8 bases aligning to TRBD1. Germline V gene lookup returns CDR1 MGHRA and CDR2 YSYEKL. The CDR3 extends over 15 amino acids. Losses at the gene ends were 2 bases for V and 4 bases for J; bases not matched to a gene: 6. In DNA form, the CDR3 reads TGCGCCAGCAGCCAACTATACAGGGGGGGCTATGGCTACACCTTC. Protein: CASSQLYRGGYGYTF.

The chain has TRBV3-1 (or the pseudogene TRBV3-2) and TRBJ2-3, with 9 bases lining up with TRBD2. J lost 0 bases, V lost 7 bases, and 8 bases had no gene match. The CDR3 is 16 residues long. Germline CDR1 LGHDT, CDR2 YNNKEL (reference sequence). The CDR3 DNA sequence: TGTGCCAGCATCTCTCTTCTAGCGGGGAGCACAGATACGCAGTATTTT. Residues: CASISLLAGSTDTQYF.

The chain recombines TRBV9 with TRBJ2-3, with 10 bases aligning to TRBD1. The CDR3 has 17 amino acids. V was clipped by 0 bases and J by 5 bases; unmatched bases: 9. The V gene's germline CDR1 is SGDLS and CDR2 YYNGEE. CDR3 amino acids: CASSVGRDRGGVDTQYF. For the CDR3, the DNA is TGTGCCAGCAGCGTAGGTCGGGACAGGGGTGGAGTAGATACGCAGTATTTT.

The chain links TRBV29-1 to TRBJ2-1, with 12 bases matching TRBD2. V dropped 8 bases and J dropped 4; count of bases not matched to a gene: 6. Germline assignment: CDR1 SQVTM and CDR2 ANQGSEA. The CDR3 runs to 14 residues. The CDR3 nucleotides read TGCAGCACCGGACTAGCGGGGTCATACAATGAGCAGTTCTTC. Translating gives CSTGLAGSYNEQFF.

The CDR3 is CASSFGTGTDTQYF. The CDR3, as DNA: TGTGCCAGCAGCTTTGGGACAGGCACAGATACGCAGTATTTT. V and J are TRBV7-3 and TRBJ2-3, with 7 bases identical to TRBD1. V was clipped by 3 bases and J by 1 base; unmatched bases: 1. This CDR3 spans 14 amino acids. The germline gives CDR1 SGHTA, CDR2 FQGTGA.

The V call is TRBV11-3, the J call TRBJ2-7, with unresolved D. V was pared by 1 base and J by 6 bases, with 7 bases between. Germline values: CDR1 SGHNT, CDR2 YENEEA. This CDR3 is built from 12 residues. CDR3 nucleotide sequence: TGTGCCAGCAGCTTAGCGTCAGGCGAGCAGTACTTC. Translating gives CASSLASGEQYF. Full variable domain (outside the CDR3, taken from reference TRBV11-3 and TRBJ2-7): EAGVVQSPRYKIIEKKQPVAFWCNPISGHNTLYWYLQNLGQGPELLIRYENEEAVDDSQLPKDRFSAERLKGVDSTLKIQPAELGDSAVYLCASSLASGEQYFGPGTRLTVT.

CDR3 sequence (DNA): TGCGCCAGCAGCGAGACAGGTTCCAATCAGCCCCAGCATTTT. Its translation is CASSETGSNQPQHF. The chain links TRBV5-1 to TRBJ1-5, with D possibly matching TRBD1 (6 bases). The length of the CDR3 is 14 residues. Trimming cost V 4 bases and J 3 bases, with 11 bases left between them. Germline CDR1 and CDR2: SGHRS and YFSETQ.

In nucleotides, the CDR3 is TGCAGCGTTGAGGGTCTGGCGGGGGGCGGGGATACGCAGTATTTT. Translated: CSVEGLAGGGDTQYF. The rearrangement joins TRBV29-1 to TRBJ2-3; TRBD2 aligns across 8 bases. Germline V gives CDR1 SQVTM, CDR2 ANQGSEA. CDR3 size: 15 residues. V lost 3 bases to trimming and J lost 6 bases; unmatched junction nucleotides: 11.

The CDR3 DNA follows: TGTGCCAGCAGTTTGTCGGGTGGACAGGGCTCTCTAGGTGCTTTCTTT. It encodes CASSLSGGQGSLGAFF. The chain uses TRBV28 and TRBJ1-1; TRBD1 matches 8 bases. J lost 11 bases, V lost 3 bases, and 17 bases had no gene match. From germline, CDR1 is MDHEN and CDR2 SYDVKM. The CDR3 covers 16 residues.

The genes are TRBV2 and TRBJ1-3, with TRBD1 identical over 8 bases. V trimming: 4 bases; J trimming: 3 bases; junction bases outside the gene matches: 8. Germline CDR1 is SNHLY and CDR2 is FYNNEI. The CDR3 runs 16 residues. The CDR3 region has the DNA TGTGCCAGCAGTGCCCGGACAGGGATCGGTGGAAACACCATATATTTT. It translates to CASSARTGIGGNTIYF. Full variable domain (missing parts from reference TRBV2 and TRBJ1-3): EPEVTQTPSHQVTQMGQEVILRCVPISNHLYFYWYRQILGQKVEFLVSFYNNEISEKSEIFDDQFSVERPDGSNFTLKIRSTKLEDSAMYFCASSARTGIGGNTIYFGEGSWLTVV.

The V call is TRBV6-5, the J call TRBJ2-5, with 7 bases matching TRBD1. Germline-derived CDR1 and CDR2 are MNHEY and SVGAGI. V lost 0 bases, J lost 4 bases, and 5 bases stayed unmatched. The CDR3 covers 15 residues. The CDR3 reads CASSYSGGSRETQYF. CDR3 nucleotides: TGTGCCAGCAGTTACTCAGGGGGCTCTCGAGAGACCCAGTACTTC.

The chain couples TRBV7-9 to TRBJ2-1, with unresolved D. CDR3 length equals 14 residues. The germline V gene encodes CDR1 SEHNR and CDR2 FQNEAQ (reference sequence). Deletions cut 10 bases from V and 1 base from J, with 14 bases between. CDR3 bases: TGTGCCACCAAGAATTCTGAGTCCTACAATGAGCAGTTCTTC. Translation: CATKNSESYNEQFF. Full variable domain (missing parts from reference TRBV7-9 and TRBJ2-1): DTGVSQNPRHKITKRGQNVTFRCDPISEHNRLYWYRQTLGQGPEFLTYFQNEAQLEKSRLLSDRFSAERPKGSFSTLEIQRTEQGDSAMYLCATKNSESYNEQFFGPGTRLTVL.

The gene calls are TRBV19 and TRBJ2-1; 10 nucleotides match TRBD1. Germline-derived CDR1 and CDR2 are LNHDA and SQIVND (reference sequence). CDR3 length: 15 amino acids. The J segment lost 6 bases and the V segment lost 6 bases, leaving 8 bases of the junction unmatched. DNA for the CDR3: TGTGCCAGTAGCAGACAGGGGGCGCTCAGCAATGAGCAGTTCTTC. Amino acid sequence: CASSRQGALSNEQFF.

This chain links TRBV7-2 with TRBJ1-2; D possibly corresponds to TRBD1 (5 bases). Trimming shortened V by 4 bases and J by 4 bases, and 7 bases separated the two germline ends. Germline CDR1 SGHTA, CDR2 FQGNSA. The CDR3 consists of 12 residues. CDR3 nucleotides: TGTGCCAGCAGCTCGGGGGTCTATGGCTACACCTTC. It codes for CASSSGVYGYTF.